The clone carrying this T cell receptor beta chain was picked up a small number of times. This record comes from a study of response to subunit inactivated influenza vaccine. Trimming left V 7 bases short and J 0 bases short, with 11 bases between. CDR3 length equals 14 residues. From germline, CDR1 is ENHRY and CDR2 SYGVKD. MiXCR was run by TCRdb on the RT-PCR reads, yielding one entry per CDR3 protein. Among hundreds of thousands of distinct CDR3 sequences listed, 14% were seen once. The chain links TRBV10-3 to TRBJ2-3; D remains ambiguous. The origin of this receptor is a man aged 45 to 65 who received an inactivated influenza vaccine. The sample here was PBMCs from blood, taken approximately 15 days before vaccination. DNA for the CDR3: TGTGCCATCAAACTCGACCTTAGCACAGATACGCAGTATTTT. Residues: CAIKLDLSTDTQYF.